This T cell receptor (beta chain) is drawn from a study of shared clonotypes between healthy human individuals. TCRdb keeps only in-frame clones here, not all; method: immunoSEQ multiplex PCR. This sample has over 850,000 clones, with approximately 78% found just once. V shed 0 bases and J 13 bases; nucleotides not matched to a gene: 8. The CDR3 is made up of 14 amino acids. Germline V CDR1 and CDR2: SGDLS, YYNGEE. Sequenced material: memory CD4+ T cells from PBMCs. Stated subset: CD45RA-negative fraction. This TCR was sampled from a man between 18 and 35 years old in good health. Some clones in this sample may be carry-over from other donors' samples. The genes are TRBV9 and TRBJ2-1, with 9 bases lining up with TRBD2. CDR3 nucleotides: TGTGCCAGCAGCGTAGGTGTGGCGGGAGGGCCCCAGTTCTTC. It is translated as CASSVGVAGGPQFF.